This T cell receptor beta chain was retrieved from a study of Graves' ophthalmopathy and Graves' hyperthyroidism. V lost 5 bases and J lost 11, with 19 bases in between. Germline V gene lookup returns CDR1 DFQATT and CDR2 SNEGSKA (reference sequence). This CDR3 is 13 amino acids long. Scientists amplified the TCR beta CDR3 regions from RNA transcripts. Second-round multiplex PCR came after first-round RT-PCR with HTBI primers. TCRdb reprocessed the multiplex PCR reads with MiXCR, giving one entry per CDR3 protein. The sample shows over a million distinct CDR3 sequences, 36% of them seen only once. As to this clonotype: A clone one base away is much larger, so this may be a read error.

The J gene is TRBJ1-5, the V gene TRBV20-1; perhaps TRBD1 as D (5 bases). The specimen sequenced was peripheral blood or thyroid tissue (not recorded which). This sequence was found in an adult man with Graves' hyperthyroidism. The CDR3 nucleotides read TGCAGTGCTGGACCCCCGGGGGGAGGGACCCAGCATTTT. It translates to CSAGPPGGGTQHF.